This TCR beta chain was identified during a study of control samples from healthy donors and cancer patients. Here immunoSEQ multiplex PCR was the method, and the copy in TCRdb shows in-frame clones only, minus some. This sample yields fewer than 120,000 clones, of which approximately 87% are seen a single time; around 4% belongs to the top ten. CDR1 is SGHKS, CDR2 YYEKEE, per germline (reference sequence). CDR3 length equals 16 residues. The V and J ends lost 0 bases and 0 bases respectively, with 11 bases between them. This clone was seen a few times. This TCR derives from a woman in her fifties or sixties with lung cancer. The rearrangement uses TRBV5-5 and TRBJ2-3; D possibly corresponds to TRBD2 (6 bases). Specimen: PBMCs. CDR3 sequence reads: CASSLEWRESTDTQYF. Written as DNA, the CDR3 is TGTGCCAGCAGCTTGGAATGGCGGGAAAGCACAGATACGCAGTATTTT.